The clone carrying this T cell receptor (beta chain) has more than one count but fewer than ten. Its cognate antigen is unknown. CDR1 and CDR2 from the germline V gene are SGHTA and FQGNSA. CDR3 length: 15 residues. V lost 4 bases, J lost 6 bases, and 11 bases stayed unmatched. The sample is drawn from a study of identical twins. Template switching added a universal primer binding site, and final cDNA carried unique molecular identifiers. TCRdb reanalysed the 5' RACE reads using MiXCR and keeps one entry per CDR3 protein. In the table there are about 570,000 distinct CDR3 sequences, more than 9% of which are singletons. Study results and limitations: Twins shared beta out-of-frame sequences in excess, but this excess was weaker. When twins shared out-of-frame alpha sequences, those sequences had excess low generation probability.

The data were also submitted as part of a second study, on yellow fever vaccine responses in identical twins. That report notes: As reported, the vaccine T cell response of twins seemed partly convergent and partly personalized.

The material sequenced was PBMCs. The TCR was taken from a young woman in good health. The chain is built from TRBV7-2 and TRBJ2-7; 8 bases agree with TRBD2. CDR3 sequence reads: CASSYEMAGGGEQYF. As DNA, the CDR3 is TGTGCCAGCAGCTATGAGATGGCGGGGGGAGGCGAGCAGTACTTC.